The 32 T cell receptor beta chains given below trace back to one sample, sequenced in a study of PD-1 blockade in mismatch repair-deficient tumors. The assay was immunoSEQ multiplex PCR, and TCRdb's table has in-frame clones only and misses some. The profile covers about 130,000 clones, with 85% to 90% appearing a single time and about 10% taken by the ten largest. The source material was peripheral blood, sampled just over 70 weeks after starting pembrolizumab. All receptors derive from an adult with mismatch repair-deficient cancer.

The CDR3 sequence: CASSFEGRGETQYF. The CDR3 coding sequence is TGTGCCAGCAGCTTTGAGGGCCGAGGGGAGACCCAGTACTTC. This sequence joins TRBV5-4 and TRBJ2-5; TRBD2 is a possible D gene (5 bases). The CDR3 runs 14 residues. Trimming took 2 bases from V and 5 from J, leaving 13 bases between them. Germline V gene sequence: CDR1 SGHNT, CDR2 YYREEE (reference sequence).

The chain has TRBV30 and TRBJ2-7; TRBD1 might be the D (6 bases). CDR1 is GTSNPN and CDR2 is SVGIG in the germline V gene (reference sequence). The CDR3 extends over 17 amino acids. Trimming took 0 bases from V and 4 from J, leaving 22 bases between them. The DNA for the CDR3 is TGTGCCTGGAGTGTAATGTTCGGATGGGACAAACCTTACGAGCAGTACTTC. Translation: CAWSVMFGWDKPYEQYF. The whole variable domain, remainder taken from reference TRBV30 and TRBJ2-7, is SQTIHQWPATLVQPVGSPLSLECTVEGTSNPNLYWYRQAAGRGLQLLFYSVGIGQISSEVPQNLSASRPQDRQFILSSKKLLLSDSGFYLCAWSVMFGWDKPYEQYFGPGTRLTVT.

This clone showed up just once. DNA for the CDR3: TGTGCCACGGGTCGCCGAGACTTCGCGGGCTATGGCTACACCTTC. This sequence encodes CATGRRDFAGYGYTF. The chain links TRBV10-3 to TRBJ1-2; D is unclear. Trimming removed 10 bases at V and 4 bases at J, with 22 bases between. The germline CDR1 and CDR2 sequences are ENHRY and SYGVKD. This CDR3 spans 15 amino acids.

The CDR3 is CASSFPAGGHVYF. The CDR3 bases are TGTGCCAGCAGTTTCCCCGCCGGAGGGCATGTCTACTTC. The gene calls are TRBV6-5 and TRBJ2-7; possible D gene TRBD2, 6 bases. CDR1 and CDR2 from the germline V gene are MNHEY and SVGAGI. Trimming shortened V by 4 bases and J by 13 bases, and 20 bases separated the two germline ends. The length of the CDR3 is 13 residues.

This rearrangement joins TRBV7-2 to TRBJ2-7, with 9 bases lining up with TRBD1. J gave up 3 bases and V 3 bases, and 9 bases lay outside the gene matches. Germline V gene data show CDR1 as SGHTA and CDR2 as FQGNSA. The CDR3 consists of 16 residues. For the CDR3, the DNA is TGTGCCAGCAGCTTGGGGCTGGGACAGGGTGTCTACGAGCAGTACTTC. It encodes CASSLGLGQGVYEQYF.

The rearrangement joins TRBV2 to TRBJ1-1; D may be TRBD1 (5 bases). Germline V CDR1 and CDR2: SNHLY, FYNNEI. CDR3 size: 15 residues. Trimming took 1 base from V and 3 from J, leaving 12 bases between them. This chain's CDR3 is CASSEVIGDYTEAFF. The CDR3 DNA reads TGTGCCAGCAGTGAAGTAATAGGGGATTACACTGAAGCTTTCTTT.

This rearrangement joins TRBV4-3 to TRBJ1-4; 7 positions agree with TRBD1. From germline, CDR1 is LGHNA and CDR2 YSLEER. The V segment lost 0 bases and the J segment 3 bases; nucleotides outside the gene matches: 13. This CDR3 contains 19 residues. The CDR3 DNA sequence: TGCGCCAGCAGCCAAGAGCCGGGGCCAGGGGGTTGGTCTAATGAAAAACTGTTTTTT. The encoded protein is CASSQEPGPGGWSNEKLFF.

In DNA form, the CDR3 reads TGTGCCAGCAGCATCACCGGGACAGGGAACGAGCAGTACTTC. Translation gives CASSITGTGNEQYF. The chain employs TRBV7-3 and TRBJ2-7, with 9 bases lining up with TRBD1. CDR3 length: 14 residues. Germline CDR1 and CDR2: SGHTA and FQGTGA. Trimming removed 5 bases from V and 5 bases from J; junction bases left unmatched: 7.

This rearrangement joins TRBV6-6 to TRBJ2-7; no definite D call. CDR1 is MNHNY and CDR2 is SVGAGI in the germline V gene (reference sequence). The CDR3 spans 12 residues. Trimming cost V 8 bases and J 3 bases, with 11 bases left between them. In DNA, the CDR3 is TGTGCCAGCCTGGGTTCGGACTACGAGCAGTACTTC. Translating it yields CASLGSDYEQYF.

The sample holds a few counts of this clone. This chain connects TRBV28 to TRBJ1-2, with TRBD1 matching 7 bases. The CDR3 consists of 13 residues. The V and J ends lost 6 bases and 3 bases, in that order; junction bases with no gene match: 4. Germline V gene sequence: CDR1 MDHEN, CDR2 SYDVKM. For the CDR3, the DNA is TGTGCCAGCAGCTGGGACAGATACTATGGCTACACCTTC. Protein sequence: CASSWDRYYGYTF.

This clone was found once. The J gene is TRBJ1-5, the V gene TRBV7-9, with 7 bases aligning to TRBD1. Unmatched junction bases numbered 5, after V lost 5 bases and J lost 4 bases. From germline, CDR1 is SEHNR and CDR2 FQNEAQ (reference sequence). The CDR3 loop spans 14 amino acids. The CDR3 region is CASSDGQANQPQHF. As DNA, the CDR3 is TGTGCCAGCAGCGACGGACAGGCAAATCAGCCCCAGCATTTT. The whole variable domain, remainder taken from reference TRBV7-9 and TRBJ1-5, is DTGVSQNPRHKITKRGQNVTFRCDPISEHNRLYWYRQTLGQGPEFLTYFQNEAQLEKSRLLSDRFSAERPKGSFSTLEIQRTEQGDSAMYLCASSDGQANQPQHFGDGTRLSIL.

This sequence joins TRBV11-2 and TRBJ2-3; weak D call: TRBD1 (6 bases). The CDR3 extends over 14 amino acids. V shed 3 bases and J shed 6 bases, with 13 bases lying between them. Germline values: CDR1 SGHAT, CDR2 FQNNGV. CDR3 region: CASSFDTGLDTQYF. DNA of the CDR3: TGTGCCAGCAGCTTTGACACAGGGTTGGATACGCAGTATTTT. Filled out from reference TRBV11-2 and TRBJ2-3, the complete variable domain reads EAGVAQSPRYKIIEKRQSVAFWCNPISGHATLYWYQQILGQGPKLLIQFQNNGVVDDSQLPKDRFSAERLKGVDSTLKIQPAKLEDSAVYLCASSFDTGLDTQYFGPGTRLTVL.

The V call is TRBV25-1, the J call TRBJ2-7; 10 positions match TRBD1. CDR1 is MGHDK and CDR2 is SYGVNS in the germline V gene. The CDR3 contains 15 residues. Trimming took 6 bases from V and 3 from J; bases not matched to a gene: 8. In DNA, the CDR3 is TGTGCCAGCAGATCCTCCGGGACAGGGGACTACGAGCAGTACTTC. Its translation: CASRSSGTGDYEQYF.

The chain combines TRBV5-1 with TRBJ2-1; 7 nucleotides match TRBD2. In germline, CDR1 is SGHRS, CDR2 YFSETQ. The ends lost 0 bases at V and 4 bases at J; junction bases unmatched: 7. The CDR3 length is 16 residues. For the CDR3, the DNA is TGCGCCAGCAGCTTGGTGCGGGAGAGGGGTTACAATGAGCAGTTCTTC. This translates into CASSLVRERGYNEQFF.

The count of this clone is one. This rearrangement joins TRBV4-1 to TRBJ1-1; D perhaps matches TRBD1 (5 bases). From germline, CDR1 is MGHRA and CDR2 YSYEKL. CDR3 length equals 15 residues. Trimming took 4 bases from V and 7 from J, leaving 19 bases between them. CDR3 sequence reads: CASSPYDSLSIEAFF. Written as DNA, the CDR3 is TGCGCCAGCAGCCCGTATGACAGTCTCTCTATTGAAGCTTTCTTT.

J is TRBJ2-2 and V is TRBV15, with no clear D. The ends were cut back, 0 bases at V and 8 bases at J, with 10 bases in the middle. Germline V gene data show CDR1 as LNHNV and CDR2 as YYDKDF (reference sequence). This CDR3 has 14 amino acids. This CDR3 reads CATSRDTATGELFF. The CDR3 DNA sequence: TGTGCCACCAGCAGAGATACGGCTACGGGGGAGCTGTTTTTT.

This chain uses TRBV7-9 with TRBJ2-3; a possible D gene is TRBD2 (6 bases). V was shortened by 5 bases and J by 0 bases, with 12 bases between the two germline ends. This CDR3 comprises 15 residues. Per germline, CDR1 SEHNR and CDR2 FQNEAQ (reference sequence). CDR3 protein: CASSPSVGSTDTQYF. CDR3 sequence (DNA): TGTGCCAGCAGCCCTAGCGTGGGAAGCACAGATACGCAGTATTTT.

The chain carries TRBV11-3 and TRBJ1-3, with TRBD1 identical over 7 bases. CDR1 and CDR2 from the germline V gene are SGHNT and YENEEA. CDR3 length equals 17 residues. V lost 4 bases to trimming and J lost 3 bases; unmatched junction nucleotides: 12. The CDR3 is CASSSSRQGGVGNTIYF. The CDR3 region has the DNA TGTGCCAGCAGCTCCTCGCGACAGGGCGGGGTTGGAAACACCATATATTTT.

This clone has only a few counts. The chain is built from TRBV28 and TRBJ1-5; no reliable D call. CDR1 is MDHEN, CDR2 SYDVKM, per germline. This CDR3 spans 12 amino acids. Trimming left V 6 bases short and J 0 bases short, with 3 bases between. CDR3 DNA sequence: TGTGCCAGCAGGTATAGCAATCAGCCCCAGCATTTT. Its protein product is CASRYSNQPQHF.

The CDR3 DNA follows: TGTGCCAGCAGTTTAATAGGGACTAGCACATACAATGAGCAGTTCTTC. It yields the protein CASSLIGTSTYNEQFF. The genes are TRBV27 and TRBJ2-1, with 9 bases matching TRBD2. Unmatched junction bases numbered 6, after V lost 2 bases and J lost 4 bases. This CDR3 contains 16 residues. Germline-derived CDR1 and CDR2 are MNHEY and SMNVEV (reference sequence).

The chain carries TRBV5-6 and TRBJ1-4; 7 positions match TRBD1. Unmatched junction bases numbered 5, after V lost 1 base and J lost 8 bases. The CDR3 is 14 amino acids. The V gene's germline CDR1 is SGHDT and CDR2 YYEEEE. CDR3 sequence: CASSLWDRSEKLFF. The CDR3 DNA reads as TGTGCCAGCAGCTTGTGGGACAGATCCGAAAAACTGTTTTTT.

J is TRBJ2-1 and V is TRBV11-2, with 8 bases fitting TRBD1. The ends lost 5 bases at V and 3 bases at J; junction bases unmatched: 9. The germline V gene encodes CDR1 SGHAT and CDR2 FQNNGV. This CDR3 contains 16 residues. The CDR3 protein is CASSPGSGGYYNEQFF. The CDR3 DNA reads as TGTGCCAGCAGCCCAGGCTCAGGGGGCTACTACAATGAGCAGTTCTTC.

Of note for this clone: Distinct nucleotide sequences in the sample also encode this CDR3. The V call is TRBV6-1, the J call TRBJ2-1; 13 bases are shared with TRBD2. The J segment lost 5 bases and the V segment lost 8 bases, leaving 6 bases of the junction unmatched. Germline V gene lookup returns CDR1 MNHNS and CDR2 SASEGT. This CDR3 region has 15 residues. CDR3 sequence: CASSFGTSGDNEQFF. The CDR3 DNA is TGTGCCAGCTCTTTTGGGACTAGCGGGGACAATGAGCAGTTCTTC.

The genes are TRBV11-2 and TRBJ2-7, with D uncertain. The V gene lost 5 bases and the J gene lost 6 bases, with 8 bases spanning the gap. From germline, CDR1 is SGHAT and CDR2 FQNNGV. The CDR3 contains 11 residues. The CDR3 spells CASSAPGEQYF. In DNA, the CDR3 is TGTGCCAGCAGCGCCCCGGGCGAGCAGTACTTC.

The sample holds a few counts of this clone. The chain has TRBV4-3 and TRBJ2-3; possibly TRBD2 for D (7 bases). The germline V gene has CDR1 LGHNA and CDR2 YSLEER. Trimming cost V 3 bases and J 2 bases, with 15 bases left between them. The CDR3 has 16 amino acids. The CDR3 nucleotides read TGCGCCAGCAGCCAGGACCTCGGGGGGCACACAGATACGCAGTATTTT. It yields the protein CASSQDLGGHTDTQYF.

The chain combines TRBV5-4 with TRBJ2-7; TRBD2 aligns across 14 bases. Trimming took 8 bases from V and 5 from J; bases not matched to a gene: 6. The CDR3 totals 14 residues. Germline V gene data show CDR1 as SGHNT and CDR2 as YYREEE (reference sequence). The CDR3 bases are TGTGCCAGTAGACTAGCGGGAGGGCCTCACGAGCAGTACTTC. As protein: CASRLAGGPHEQYF.

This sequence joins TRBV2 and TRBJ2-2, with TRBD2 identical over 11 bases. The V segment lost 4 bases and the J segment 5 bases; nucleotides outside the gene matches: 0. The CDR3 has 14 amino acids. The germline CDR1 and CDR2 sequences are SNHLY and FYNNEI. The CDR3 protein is CASSGLAGTGELFF. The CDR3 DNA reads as TGTGCCAGCAGTGGACTAGCGGGAACCGGGGAGCTGTTTTTT.

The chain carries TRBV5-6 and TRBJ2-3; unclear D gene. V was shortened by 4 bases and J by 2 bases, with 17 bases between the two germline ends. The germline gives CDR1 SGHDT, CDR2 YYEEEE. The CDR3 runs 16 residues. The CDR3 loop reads CASSVPTGFHTDTQYF. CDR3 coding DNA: TGTGCCAGCAGCGTTCCTACCGGGTTCCACACAGATACGCAGTATTTT.

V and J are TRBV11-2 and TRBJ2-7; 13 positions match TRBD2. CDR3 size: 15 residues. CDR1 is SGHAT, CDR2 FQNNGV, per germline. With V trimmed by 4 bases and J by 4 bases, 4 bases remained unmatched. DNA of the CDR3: TGTGCCAGCAGCTACCCGACTAGCGGGAGGTACGAGCAGTACTTC. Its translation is CASSYPTSGRYEQYF.

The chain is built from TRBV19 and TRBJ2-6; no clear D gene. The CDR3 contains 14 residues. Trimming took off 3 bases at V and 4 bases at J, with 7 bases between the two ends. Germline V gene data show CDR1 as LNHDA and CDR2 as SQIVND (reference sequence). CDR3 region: CASSIGSGANVLTF. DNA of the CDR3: TGTGCCAGTAGTATTGGATCCGGGGCCAACGTCCTGACTTTC.

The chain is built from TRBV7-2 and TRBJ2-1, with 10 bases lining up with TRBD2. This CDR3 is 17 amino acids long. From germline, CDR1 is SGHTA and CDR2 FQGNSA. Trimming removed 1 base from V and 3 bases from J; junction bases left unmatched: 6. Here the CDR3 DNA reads TGTGCCAGCAGCTTAGAAGGGCCTAGCGGGAGCTACAATGAGCAGTTCTTC. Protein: CASSLEGPSGSYNEQFF.

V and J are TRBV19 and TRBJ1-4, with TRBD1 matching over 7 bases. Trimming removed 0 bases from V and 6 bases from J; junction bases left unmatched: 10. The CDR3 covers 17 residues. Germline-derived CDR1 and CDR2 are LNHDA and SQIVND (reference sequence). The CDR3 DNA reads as TGTGCCAGTAGTATAGATCGGGAGGGACAGTACCATGAAAAACTGTTTTTT. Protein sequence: CASSIDREGQYHEKLFF.